This entry concerns a single T cell receptor beta chain. What antigen it recognizes has not been identified. Per-base qualities were not stored, and no clone one base away is much larger. This specimen belongs to a study of a mutant IDH1 vaccine in newly diagnosed glioma (dated by TCRdb to about 2021). Regarding the complete study: Patients received eight vaccinations in weeks 1, 3, 5, 7, 11, 15, 19 and 23, corresponding to visits V03 through V10. Peripheral blood was drawn at six visits: V03 (baseline), V05, V07, V10, V12 and V13. In the chemotherapy-containing groups, vaccination started alongside temozolomide cycles, whereas in patients who had radiotherapy alone it started 4-6 weeks after radiotherapy. Before enrollment, patients had received standard therapy of radiotherapy alone, temozolomide alone, or radiochemotherapy with temozolomide; most received the combination. The approximately 30 treated patients were around 60% male and approximately 40% female, with a mean age of roughly 40 years. For exploratory analyses, fewer than 30 treated patients had longitudinal TCRB deep sequencing done wherever samples were available.

General study outcomes and caveats: The authors noted that analyses of patient blood samples could not be reproduced because of sample limitations. Pseudoprogression appeared unrelated to alterations in the top peripheral T cell clonotypes detected by TCRB sequencing. PBMC samples for TCRB deep sequencing were selected based on availability. Vaccine-induced immune responses across multiple MHC alleles were detected in approximately 94% of patients.

The time point label of this sample denotes: week 5, during vaccination. Each vaccine dose was 300 ug of a 20-mer mutant IDH1 peptide in Montanide, given subcutaneously with topical imiquimod. The donors had newly diagnosed IDH1-mutant astrocytomas of WHO grade 3 or 4 that showed loss of nuclear ATRX. The samples were drawn from NOA16, a multicentre, single-arm, open-label phase I trial in Germany that tested a mutant IDH1 peptide vaccine in humans for the first time. The DNeasy Blood and Tissue Kit was used to extract genomic DNA from EDTA blood for TCRB sequencing. V lost 4 bases and J lost 0 bases; the stretch between them is 17 bases long. The CDR3, cysteine through phenylalanine, is 17 amino acids long. Just the 51-base CDR3 DNA is kept, in frame starting at base 1. The germline V gene sets CDR1 to SGHDT and CDR2 to YYEEEE. Library prep was done by the immunoSEQ multiplex PCR assay. Rearranged TCR beta chain sequences were amplified using the hsTCRB Kit according to the manufacturer's protocol. Sequencing of TCRB libraries was carried out on an Illumina MiSeq. In the paper's pipeline: The proprietary platform of the kit vendor was used for demultiplexing, trimming and gene mapping. TCRdb provides this immuneACCESS table in a form limited to in-frame rearrangements. Some clones are lacking; in checked studies, under half of them reflect an unresolved V gene, and why the rest are absent is not known. V and J calls plus clone size are reproduced from that table; the DNA served to infer D and trimming. The sample data list approximately 24,000 clones, and 77% of these were observed just once. The ten largest clones take up over 9% of the sample.

The receptor was isolated from a man aged 35 to 55 with glioma. This receptor chain uses TRBV5-6 and TRBJ1-3; TRBD1 is possibly the D segment (5 matching bases). Material: PBMCs, obtained from a glioma patient whose treatment included an IDH1 peptide vaccine. The DNA reads TGTGCCAGCAGCCCGATGGCAGGGTGGCTCTCTGGAAACACCATATATTTT. This gives the protein CASSPMAGWLSGNTIYF.